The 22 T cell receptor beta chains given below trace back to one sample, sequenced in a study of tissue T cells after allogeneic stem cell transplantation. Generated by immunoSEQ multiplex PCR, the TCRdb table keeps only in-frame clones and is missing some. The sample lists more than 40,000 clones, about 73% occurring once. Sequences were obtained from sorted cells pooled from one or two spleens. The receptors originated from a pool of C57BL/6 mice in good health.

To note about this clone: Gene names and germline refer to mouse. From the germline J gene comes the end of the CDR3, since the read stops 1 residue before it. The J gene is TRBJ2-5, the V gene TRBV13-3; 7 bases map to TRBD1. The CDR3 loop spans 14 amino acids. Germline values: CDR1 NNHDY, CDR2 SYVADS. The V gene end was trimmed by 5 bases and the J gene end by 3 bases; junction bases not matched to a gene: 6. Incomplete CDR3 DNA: TGTGCCAGCAGACCACAGGGGAGGCAAGACACCCAGTAC. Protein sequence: CASRPQGRQDTQY. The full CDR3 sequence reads CASRPQGRQDTQYF.

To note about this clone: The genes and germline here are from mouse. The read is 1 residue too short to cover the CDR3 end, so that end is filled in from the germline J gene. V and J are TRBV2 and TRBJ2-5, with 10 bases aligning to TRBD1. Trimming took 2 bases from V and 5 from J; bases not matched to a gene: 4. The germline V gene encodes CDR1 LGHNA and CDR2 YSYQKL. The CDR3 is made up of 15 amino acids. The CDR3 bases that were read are TGTGCCAGCAGCCAACCGGGACAGGGGAGAGACACCCAGTAC. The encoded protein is CASSQPGQGRDTQY. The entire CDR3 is CASSQPGQGRDTQYF.

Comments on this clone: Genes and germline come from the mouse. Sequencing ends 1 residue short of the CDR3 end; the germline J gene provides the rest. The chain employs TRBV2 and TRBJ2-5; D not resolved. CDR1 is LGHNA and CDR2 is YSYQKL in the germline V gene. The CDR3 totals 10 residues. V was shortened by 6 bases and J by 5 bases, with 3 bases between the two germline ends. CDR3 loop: CASRGDTQYF. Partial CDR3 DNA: TGTGCCAGCAGGGGAGACACCCAGTAC.

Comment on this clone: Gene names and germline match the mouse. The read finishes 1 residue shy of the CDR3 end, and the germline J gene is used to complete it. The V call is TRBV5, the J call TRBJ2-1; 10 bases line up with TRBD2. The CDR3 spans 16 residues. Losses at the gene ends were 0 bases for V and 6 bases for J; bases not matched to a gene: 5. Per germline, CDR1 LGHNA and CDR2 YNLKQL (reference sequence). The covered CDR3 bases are TGTGCCAGCAGCCAAGACCCCTGGGGGGGCGGTGCTGAGCAGTTC. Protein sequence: CASSQDPWGGGAEQF. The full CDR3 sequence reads CASSQDPWGGGAEQFF.

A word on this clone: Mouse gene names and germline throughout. CDR3 DNA (partial): TGTGCCAGCGGTGATGCGGCGGGAAACACAGAAGTCTTC. Its protein is CASGDAAGNTEVF. The CDR3 reads in full as CASGDAAGNTEVFF. The J gene is TRBJ1-1, the V gene TRBV13-2; D is ambiguous. The read ends 1 residue before the CDR3 terminus; that terminus is restored from the germline J gene. Germline V gene data show CDR1 as NNHNN and CDR2 as SYGAGS (reference sequence). There are 14 residues in the CDR3. Trimming stripped 0 bases from V and 1 base from J, with 7 bases between.

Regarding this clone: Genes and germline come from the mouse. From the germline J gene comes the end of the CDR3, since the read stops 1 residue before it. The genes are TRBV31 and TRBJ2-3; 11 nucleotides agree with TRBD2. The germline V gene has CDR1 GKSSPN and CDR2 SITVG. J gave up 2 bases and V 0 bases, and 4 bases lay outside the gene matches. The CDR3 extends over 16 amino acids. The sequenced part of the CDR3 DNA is TGTGCCTGGAGTCTTGGGACTGGGGGCGTTGCAGAAACGCTGTAT. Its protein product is CAWSLGTGGVAETLY. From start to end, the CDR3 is CAWSLGTGGVAETLYF.

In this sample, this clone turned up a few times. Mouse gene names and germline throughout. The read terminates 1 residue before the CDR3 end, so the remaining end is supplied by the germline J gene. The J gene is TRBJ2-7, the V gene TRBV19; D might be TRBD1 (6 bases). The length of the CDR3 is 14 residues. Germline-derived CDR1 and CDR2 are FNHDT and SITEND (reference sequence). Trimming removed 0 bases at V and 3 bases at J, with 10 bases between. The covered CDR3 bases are TGTGCCAGCAGTATAGCTACAGGGAACTATGAACAGTAC. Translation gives CASSIATGNYEQY. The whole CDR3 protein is CASSIATGNYEQYF.

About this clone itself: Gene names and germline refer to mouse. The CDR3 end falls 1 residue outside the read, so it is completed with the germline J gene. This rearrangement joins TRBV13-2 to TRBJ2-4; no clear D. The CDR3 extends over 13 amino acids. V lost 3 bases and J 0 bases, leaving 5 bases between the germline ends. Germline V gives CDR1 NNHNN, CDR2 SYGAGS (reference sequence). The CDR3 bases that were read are TGTGCCAGCGGTGCCCAAAGTCAAAACACCTTGTAC. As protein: CASGAQSQNTLY. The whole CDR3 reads CASGAQSQNTLYF.

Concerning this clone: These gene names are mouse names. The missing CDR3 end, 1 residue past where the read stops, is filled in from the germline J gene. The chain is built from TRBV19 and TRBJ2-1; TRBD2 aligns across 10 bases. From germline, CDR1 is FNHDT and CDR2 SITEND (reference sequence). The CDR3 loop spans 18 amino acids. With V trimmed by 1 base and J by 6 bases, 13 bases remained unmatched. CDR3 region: CASSIFWGGARFFAEQFF. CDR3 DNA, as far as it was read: TGTGCCAGCAGTATATTCTGGGGGGGCGCTAGGTTTTTTGCTGAGCAGTTC.

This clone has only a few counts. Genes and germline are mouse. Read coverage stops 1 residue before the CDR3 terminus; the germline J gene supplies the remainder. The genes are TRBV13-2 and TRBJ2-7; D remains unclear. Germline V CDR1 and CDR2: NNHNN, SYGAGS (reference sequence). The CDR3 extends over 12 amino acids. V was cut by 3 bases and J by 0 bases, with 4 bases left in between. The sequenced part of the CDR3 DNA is TGTGCCAGCGGTGTCAGCTCCTATGAACAGTAC. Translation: CASGVSSYEQY. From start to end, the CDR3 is CASGVSSYEQYF.

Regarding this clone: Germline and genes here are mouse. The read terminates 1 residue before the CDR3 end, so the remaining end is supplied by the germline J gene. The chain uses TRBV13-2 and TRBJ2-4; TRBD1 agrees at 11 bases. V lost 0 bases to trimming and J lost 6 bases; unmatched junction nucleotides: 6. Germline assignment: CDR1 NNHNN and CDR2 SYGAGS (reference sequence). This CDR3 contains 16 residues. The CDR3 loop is CASGDAGQGADNTLYF. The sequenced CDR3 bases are TGTGCCAGCGGTGATGCTGGACAGGGGGCAGATAACACCTTGTAC.

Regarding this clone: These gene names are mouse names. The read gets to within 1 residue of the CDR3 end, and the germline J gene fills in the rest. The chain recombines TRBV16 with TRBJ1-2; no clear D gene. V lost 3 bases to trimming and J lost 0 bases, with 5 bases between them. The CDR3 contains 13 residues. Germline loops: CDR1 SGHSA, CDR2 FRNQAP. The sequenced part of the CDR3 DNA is TGTGCAAGCAGCTTGACACCAAACTCCGACTACACC. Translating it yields CASSLTPNSDYT. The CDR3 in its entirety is CASSLTPNSDYTF.

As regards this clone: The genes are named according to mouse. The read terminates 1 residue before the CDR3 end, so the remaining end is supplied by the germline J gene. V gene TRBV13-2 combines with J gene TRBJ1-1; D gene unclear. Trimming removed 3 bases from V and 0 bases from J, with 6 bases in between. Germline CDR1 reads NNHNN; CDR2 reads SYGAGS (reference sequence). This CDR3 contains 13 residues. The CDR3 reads CASGASANTEVFF. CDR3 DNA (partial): TGTGCCAGCGGTGCCAGTGCAAACACAGAAGTCTTC.

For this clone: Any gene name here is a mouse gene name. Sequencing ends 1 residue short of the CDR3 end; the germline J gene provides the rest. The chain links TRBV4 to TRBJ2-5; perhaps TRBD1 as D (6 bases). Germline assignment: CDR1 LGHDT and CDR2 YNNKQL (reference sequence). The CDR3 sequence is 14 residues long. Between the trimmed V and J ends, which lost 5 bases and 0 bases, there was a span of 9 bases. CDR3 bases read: TGTGCCAGCAGCCCGGACAGTAACCAAGACACCCAGTAC. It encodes CASSPDSNQDTQY. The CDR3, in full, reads CASSPDSNQDTQYF.

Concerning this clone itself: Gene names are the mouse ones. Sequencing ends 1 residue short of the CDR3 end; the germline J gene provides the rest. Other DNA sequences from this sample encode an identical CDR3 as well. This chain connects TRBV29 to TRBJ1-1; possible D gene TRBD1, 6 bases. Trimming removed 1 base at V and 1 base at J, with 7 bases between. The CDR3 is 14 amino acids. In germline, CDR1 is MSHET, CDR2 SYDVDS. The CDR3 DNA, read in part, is TGTGCTAGCAGTTTATGGGACAAAAACACAGAAGTCTTC. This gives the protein CASSLWDKNTEVF. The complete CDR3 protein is CASSLWDKNTEVFF.

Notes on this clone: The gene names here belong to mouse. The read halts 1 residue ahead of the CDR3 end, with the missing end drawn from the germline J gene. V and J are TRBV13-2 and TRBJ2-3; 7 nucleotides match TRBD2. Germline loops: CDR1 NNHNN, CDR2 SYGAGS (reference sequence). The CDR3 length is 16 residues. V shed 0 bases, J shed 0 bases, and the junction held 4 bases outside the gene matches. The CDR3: CASGDAGGFSAETLYF. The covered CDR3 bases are TGTGCCAGCGGTGATGCGGGGGGGTTTAGTGCAGAAACGCTGTAT.

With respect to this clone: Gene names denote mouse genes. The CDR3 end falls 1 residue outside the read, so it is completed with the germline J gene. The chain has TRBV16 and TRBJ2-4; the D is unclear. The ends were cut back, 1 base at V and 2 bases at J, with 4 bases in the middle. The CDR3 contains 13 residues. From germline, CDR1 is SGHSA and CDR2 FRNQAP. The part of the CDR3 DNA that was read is TGTGCAAGCAGCTTAGGGGTTCAAAACACCTTGTAC. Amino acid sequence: CASSLGVQNTLY. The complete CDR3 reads CASSLGVQNTLYF.

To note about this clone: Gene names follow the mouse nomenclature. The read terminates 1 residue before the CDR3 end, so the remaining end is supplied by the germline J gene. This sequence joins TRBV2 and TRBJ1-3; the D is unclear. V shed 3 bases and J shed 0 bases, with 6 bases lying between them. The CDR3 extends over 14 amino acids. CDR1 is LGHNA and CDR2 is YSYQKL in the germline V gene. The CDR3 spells CASSQTSSGNTLYF. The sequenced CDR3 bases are TGTGCCAGCAGCCAGACAAGTTCTGGAAATACGCTCTAT. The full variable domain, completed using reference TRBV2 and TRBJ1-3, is DPKIIQKPKYLVAVTGSEKILICEQYLGHNAMYWYRQSAKKPLEFMFSYSYQKLMDNQTASSRFQPQSSKKNHLDLQITALKPDDSATYFCASSQTSSGNTLYFGEGSRLIVV.

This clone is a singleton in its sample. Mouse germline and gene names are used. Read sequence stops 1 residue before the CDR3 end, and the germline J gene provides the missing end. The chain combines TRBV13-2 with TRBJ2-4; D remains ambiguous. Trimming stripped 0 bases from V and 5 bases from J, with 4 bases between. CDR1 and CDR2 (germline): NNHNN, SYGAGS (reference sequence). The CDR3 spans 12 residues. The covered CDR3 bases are TGTGCCAGCGGTGATGACGGAAACACCTTGTAC. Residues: CASGDDGNTLY. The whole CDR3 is CASGDDGNTLYF.

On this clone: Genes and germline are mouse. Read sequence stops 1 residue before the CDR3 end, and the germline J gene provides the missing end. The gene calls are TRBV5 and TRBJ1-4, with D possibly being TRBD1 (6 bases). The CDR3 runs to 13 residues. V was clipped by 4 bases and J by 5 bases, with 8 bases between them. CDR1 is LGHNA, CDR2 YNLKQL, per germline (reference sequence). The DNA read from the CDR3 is TGTGCCAGCAGCCGGGGGCAGAACGAAAGATTATTT. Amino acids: CASSRGQNERLF. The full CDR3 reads CASSRGQNERLFF.

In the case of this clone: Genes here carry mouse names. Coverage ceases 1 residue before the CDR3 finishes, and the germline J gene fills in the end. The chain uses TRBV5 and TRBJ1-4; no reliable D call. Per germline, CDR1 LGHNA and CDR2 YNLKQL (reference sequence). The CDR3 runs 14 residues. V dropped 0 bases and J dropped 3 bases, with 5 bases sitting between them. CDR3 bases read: TGTGCCAGCAGCCAAGAGCCTACCAACGAAAGATTATTT. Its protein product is CASSQEPTNERLF. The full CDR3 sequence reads CASSQEPTNERLFF.

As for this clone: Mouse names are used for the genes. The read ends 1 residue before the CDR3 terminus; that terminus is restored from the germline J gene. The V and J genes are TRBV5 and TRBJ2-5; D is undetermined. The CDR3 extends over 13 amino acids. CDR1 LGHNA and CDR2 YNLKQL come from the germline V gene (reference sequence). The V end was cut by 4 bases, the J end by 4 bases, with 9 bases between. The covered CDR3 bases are TGTGCCAGCAGCCCCCGGGGAAAAGACACCCAGTAC. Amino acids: CASSPRGKDTQY. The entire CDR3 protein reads CASSPRGKDTQYF.